Shown below are 17 T cell receptor beta chains from a single sample sequenced in a study of blood T cells in healthy people across ages. Alongside a J-beta primer mix, a sample-barcoded 5' primer served in a second PCR lasting about 7 to 12 cycles. TCRdb reanalysed the 5' RACE reads using MiXCR and keeps one entry per CDR3 protein. Of some 1.7 million distinct CDR3 sequences listed, roughly 27% are singletons. Material for sequencing was blood. These TCRs come from a young woman in good health.

This clonotype was recorded at least ten times. The rearrangement uses TRBV6-5 and TRBJ2-7; 8 nucleotides line up with TRBD2. The length of the CDR3 is 16 residues. Germline CDR1 is MNHEY and CDR2 is SVGAGI. J gave up 2 bases and V 0 bases, and 6 bases lay outside the gene matches. CDR3 amino acids: CASSYSVGGGTYEQYF. The CDR3 coding sequence is TGTGCCAGCAGTTACTCTGTTGGCGGGGGGACCTACGAGCAGTACTTC.

The chain uses TRBV29-1 and TRBJ2-3, with D tentatively TRBD2 (6 bases). Germline CDR1 SQVTM, CDR2 ANQGSEA. V lost 5 bases to trimming and J lost 2 bases, with 17 bases between them. The CDR3 runs to 15 residues. CDR3 nucleotide sequence: TGCAGCGTTCGCCGGGACTCATCCTTCACAGATACGCAGTATTTT. Translated: CSVRRDSSFTDTQYF.

Regarding this clonotype: A much larger clone lies a single base off, so this may be a read error. The J gene is TRBJ2-4, the V gene TRBV3-1; TRBD1 is a possible D gene (5 bases). Germline V gene lookup returns CDR1 LGHDT and CDR2 YNNKEL (reference sequence). The CDR3 extends over 11 amino acids. The CDR3 DNA sequence: TGTGCCAGCAGCCAACTGGACATTCATTACTTC. This codes for CASSQLDIHYF. The full variable domain, with the rest looked up from reference TRBV3-1 and TRBJ2-4, is DTAVSQTPKYLVTQMGNDKSIKCEQNLGHDTMYWYKQDSKKFLKIMFSYNNKELIINETVPNRFSPKSPDKAHLNLHINSLELGDSAVYFCASSQLDIHYFGAGTRLSVL.

The V and J genes are TRBV24-1 and TRBJ2-3; no definite D call. From germline, CDR1 is KGHDR and CDR2 SFDVKD. Deletions cut 9 bases from V and 2 bases from J, with 11 bases between. The CDR3 has 13 residues. CDR3 coding DNA: TGTGCCACCGGGCGAGGAAACACAGATACGCAGTATTTT. This gives the protein CATGRGNTDTQYF.

This clonotype was seen a handful of times. The CDR3 coding sequence is TGTGCCACCAGCAGCGGAGGCGGCGGCTACACCTTC. Encoded protein: CATSSGGGGYTF. The chain has TRBV15 and TRBJ1-2; no clear D. This CDR3 is 12 amino acids long. V lost 3 bases and J lost 8, with 10 bases in between. CDR1 and CDR2 (germline): LNHNV, YYDKDF (reference sequence).

This clonotype was found many times. The chain has TRBV12-3 or TRBV12-4 and TRBJ2-7; 12 bases are shared with TRBD1. This CDR3 comprises 18 residues. V shed 3 bases and J 3 bases; nucleotides not matched to a gene: 12. The CDR3 nucleotides read TGTGCCAGCAGTTTCGGGGACAGGGGGCCCAAAGCCCTCTACGAGCAGTACTTC. It codes for CASSFGDRGPKALYEQYF.

This clonotype was seen a single time. The rearrangement joins TRBV7-3 to TRBJ2-1; 7 bases align to TRBD2. Looked up from germline, CDR1 is SGHTA and CDR2 is FQGTGA. CDR3 size: 13 residues. With 6 bases clipped from V and 6 bases from J, the junction kept 5 bases outside the gene matches. CDR3 bases: TGTGCCAGCAGGGGGAGGGGAAGCAATGAGCAGTTCTTC. Translated, it gives CASRGRGSNEQFF. The variable domain in full, with the rest retrieved from reference TRBV7-3 and TRBJ2-1, is GAGVSQTPSNKVTEKGKYVELRCDPISGHTALYWYRQSLGQGPEFLIYFQGTGAADDSGLPNDRFFAVRPEGSVSTLKIQRTERGDSAVYLCASRGRGSNEQFFGPGTRLTVL.

This clonotype was observed many times. Since a much larger clone is just one base distant, this may be a read error. The chain is built from TRBV20-1 and TRBJ2-7; no clear D. The CDR3 has 11 residues. The V gene lost 3 bases and the J gene lost 0 bases, with 3 bases spanning the gap. CDR1 is DFQATT and CDR2 is SNEGSKA in the germline V gene (reference sequence). The chain's CDR3 is CSASTSYEQYF. DNA of the CDR3: TGCAGTGCTAGTACCTCCTACGAGCAGTACTTC.

This clonotype was observed a few times. V gene TRBV7-2 combines with J gene TRBJ1-5; weak D call: TRBD1 (6 bases). The CDR3 loop spans 15 amino acids. V gave up 5 bases and J gave up 6 bases, with 17 bases separating them. In germline, CDR1 is SGHTA, CDR2 FQGNSA. For the CDR3, the DNA is TGTGCCAGCAGCCGAGTAACAGGGCGCGGTCAGCCCCAGCATTTT. Its translation: CASSRVTGRGQPQHF.

The V gene is TRBV5-1, the J gene TRBJ2-3; perhaps TRBD1 as D (6 bases). Trimming left V 3 bases short and J 14 bases short, with 25 bases between. Germline CDR1 is SGHRS and CDR2 is YFSETQ. This CDR3 comprises 15 residues. The CDR3 loop is CASSWTRGVDEKLYF. Written as DNA, the CDR3 is TGCGCCAGCAGCTGGACCAGGGGAGTTGATGAAAAACTGTATTTT.

Comments on this clonotype: The conserved final phenylalanine or tryptophan is absent from the CDR3, which likely points to a read error. V usage is TRBV10-3 and J usage is TRBJ2-5, with TRBD1 matching over 9 bases. There are 15 residues in the CDR3. Trimming took 6 bases from V and 11 from J; bases not matched to a gene: 16. Per germline, CDR1 ENHRY and CDR2 SYGVKD. The CDR3 coding sequence is TGTGCCATCAGCCCTACCGGGACAGGGTTAGGGGAGCAGTACCTC. It is translated as CAISPTGTGLGEQYL.

The rearrangement links TRBV20-1 to TRBJ2-4; D is unresolved. The J call may be faulty, since TRBJ2-7 better matches the DNA end. CDR3 size: 15 residues. The V gene's germline CDR1 is DFQATT and CDR2 SNEGSKA (reference sequence). The chain's CDR3 is CSARGTPMLGREQYF. CDR3 bases: TGCAGTGCTAGGGGCACCCCCATGCTAGGGCGCGAGCAGTACTTC.

This clonotype was picked up a small number of times. V gene TRBV7-2 combines with J gene TRBJ2-5; tentatively, D is TRBD2 (6 bases). Trimming stripped 2 bases from V and 4 bases from J, with 17 bases between. CDR3 length equals 16 residues. Germline V gene sequence: CDR1 SGHTA, CDR2 FQGNSA. CDR3 protein: CASSLNMRDVGETQYF. As DNA, the CDR3 is TGTGCCAGCAGCTTAAATATGCGGGACGTCGGAGAGACCCAGTACTTC.

There are a few counts of this clonotype. The genes are TRBV20-1 and TRBJ2-5; possibly TRBD1 or TRBD2 for D (5 bases each). The CDR3 is 15 amino acids. With 5 bases removed from V and 3 bases from J, the gap between germline ends came to 19 bases. Germline lookup yields CDR1 DFQATT and CDR2 SNEGSKA (reference sequence). CDR3 bases: TGCAGTGCTGGAGTCCGGGCCCTGGGGGAAGAGACCCAGTACTTC. As protein: CSAGVRALGEETQYF.

This clonotype was picked up a small number of times. V is TRBV12-3 or TRBV12-4 and J is TRBJ1-6; maybe TRBD1 (6 bases). The CDR3 has 14 amino acids. Trimming stripped 3 bases from V and 10 bases from J, with 13 bases between. The CDR3 DNA reads TGTGCCAGCAGTTTTTCACGGGGGCAATCACCCCTCCACTTT. Its translation: CASSFSRGQSPLHF.

About this clonotype itself: Since a much larger clone is just one base distant, this may be a read error. The rearrangement joins TRBV7-2 to TRBJ2-1; D might be TRBD2 (6 bases). The germline V gene has CDR1 SGHTA and CDR2 FQGNSA. The CDR3 is 15 amino acids. V lost 2 bases, J lost 6 bases, and 14 bases lay in between. CDR3 sequence (DNA): TGTGCCAGCAGCTTATCGCGGGGCCGGTGCAATGAGCAGTTCTTC. This gives the protein CASSLSRGRCNEQFF.

This clonotype was counted between two and nine times. The chain couples TRBV20-1 to TRBJ2-7, with a possible D match to TRBD1 (5 bases). V was pared by 1 base and J by 2 bases, with 15 bases between. From germline, CDR1 is DFQATT and CDR2 SNEGSKA (reference sequence). The CDR3 runs 15 residues. CDR3 region: CSARGVGVWAYEQYF. The CDR3 nucleotides are TGCAGTGCTAGAGGGGTAGGGGTGTGGGCCTACGAGCAGTACTTC.